This T cell receptor beta chain stems from a study of blood T cell repertoires in COVID-19 (dated by TCRdb to the early 2020s). A note on the overall study: Collaborator samples came from the United States, Italy and Spain and covered acute and convalescent phases of COVID-19. The material from the prospective study consisted of cDNA or gDNA derived from T cells, B-cell-depleted T cells, or PBMCs. The dataset comprised deeply sampled blood TCRbeta repertoires from subjects exposed to, actively infected with, or recovered from COVID-19. A freely available public database, intended as a resource for researchers studying the immune response to SARS-CoV-2, is where the repertoires were released. The samples were drawn from the first 160 participants of the ongoing ImmuneRACE study and from 1,254 subjects provided by 6 global collaborators. Nearly every sample came with metadata listing a de-identified subject ID, COVID-19 status, age in years and sex. Where available, HLA class I and class II types were taken from metadata supplied by the sample provider and were not determined by assay-based typing.

CDR1 and CDR2 were assigned from the germline V gene as LGHNT and FRNRAP. V drops 5 bases and J drops 2 bases, leaving 10 bases in between. From its cysteine to its phenylalanine, the CDR3 spans 14 amino acids. Only the CDR3 portion is preserved as DNA: 42 bases, with reading frame beginning at the first base. Study-wide conclusions, independent of this receptor: The amount of clinical and demographic metadata varied by source and participant and was provided uncurated.

TCRbeta CDR3 regions were amplified from genomic DNA using the immunoSEQ Assay, a bias-controlled multiplex PCR. For the original study's pipeline: The number of nucleated cells in each sample was estimated from the amplification of reference gene primers within the assay. To quantify the absolute abundance of each unique TCRbeta CDR3 rearrangement, sequence reads were collapsed and filtered. For each sample, productive Simpson clonality was calculated as the square root of Simpson's diversity index over productive rearrangements. TCRdb limited this immuneACCESS table to in-frame rearrangements with V and J called. A share of clones is missing; checked studies link under half to unresolved V genes, and the rest is unexplained. The V and J calls and clone size are taken from that table; D and trimming were inferred from the DNA. In all, the sample holds some 260,000 clones, and about 88% of those were seen once. Approximately 2% of the sample belongs to the ten largest clones.

Samples from volunteer blood donors who had recovered from COVID-19 were contributed by a second Seattle source. Each collaborating institution followed its own protocols to collect whole blood in K2EDTA tubes. Collaborator samples were shipped for TCRbeta analysis as frozen whole blood, isolated PBMCs, or DNA extracted from either sample type. Comment on this clone: The specificity of this receptor is unknown. Within one base of it there is no much larger clone, and no base qualities were kept.

Sequenced: peripheral blood. The V gene is TRBV12-5 and the J gene is TRBJ2-1; TRBD1 is a weak D gene call, 5 bases matching. This TCR derives from a woman in her forties who had recovered from COVID-19. In nucleotide form, the sequence is TGTGCTAGTGGTCTAGGACAAGCCTACAATGAGCAGTTCTTC. Translated, this gives CASGLGQAYNEQFF.